A selection of T cell receptor beta chains follows, all from one sample in a study of blood T cell repertoires in COVID-19. TCRdb's copy holds only in-frame clones and misses some; the assay was immunoSEQ multiplex PCR. This sample has roughly 100,000 clones; around 84% occur once, and the top ten carry 3%. Sequencing used peripheral blood. These receptors were obtained from a man aged 50 to 60 with active or convalescent COVID-19. The CDR3 runs from the conserved cysteine through the conserved F or W. The D gene is left open where the match is weak. Part of the rows lack a size; the others show once, few, many or a class for expanded clones.

>TRBJ1-1|NA|NA|TRBV7-6
TGTGCCAGCAGCTCCCAGGGTGGGGTAAACACTGAAGCTTTCTTT
CASSSQGGVNTEAFF
>TRBJ1-6|NA|TRBD1|TRBV5-6
TGTGCCAGCAGCTTGAGAACTAGGACAGGTACAATAAAGGATTCACCCCTCCACTTT
CASSLRTRTGTIKDSPLHF
>TRBJ1-5|few|NA|TRBV2
TGTGCCAGCAGCCCTCAGAATCAGCCCCAGCATTTT
CASSPQNQPQHF
>TRBJ1-4|NA|NA|TRBV19
TGTGCCAGTAAGCAGGGTGACGCAACTAATGAAAAACTGTTTTTT
CASKQGDATNEKLFF
>TRBJ1-5|NA|NA|TRBV27
TGTGCCAGCAGGGACACATTTAATCAGCCCCAGCATTTT
CASRDTFNQPQHF
>TRBJ1-1|NA|NA|TRBV6-2/TRBV6-3
TGTGCCAGCAGTTATACATCGAACACTGAAGCTTTCTTT
CASSYTSNTEAFF
>TRBJ1-2|NA|NA|TRBV28
TGTGCCAGCAATCCTCCAGGGGCTGGCTATGGCTACACCTTC
CASNPPGAGYGYTF
>TRBJ2-1|NA|TRBD1|TRBV19
TGTGCCAGTAGTACGGGACAGGGGGGCAATGAGCAGTTCTTC
CASSTGQGGNEQFF
>TRBJ2-5|NA|NA|TRBV3-1/TRBV3-2
TGTGCCAGCAGCCGCACGGGAGAGACCCAGTACTTC
CASSRTGETQYF
>TRBJ2-5|NA|TRBD2|TRBV6-1
TGTGCCAGCAGTGATTGGGGGGGGGTTCAAGAGACCCAGTACTTC
CASSDWGGVQETQYF
>TRBJ2-1|NA|NA|TRBV24-1
TGTGCCACCAGTGCTCCCGCAGTGGACAGCAACAATGAGCAGTTCTTC
CATSAPAVDSNNEQFF
>TRBJ1-5|NA|TRBD1|TRBV19
TGTGCCACCTCCGACAGGGGCGGCAATCAGCCCCAGCATTTT
CATSDRGGNQPQHF
>TRBJ1-5|NA|TRBD1|TRBV10-2
TGCGCCAGCAGTGCAGGGGGCGGCGATCAGCCCCAGCATTTT
CASSAGGGDQPQHF
>TRBJ2-3|NA|NA|TRBV7-9
TGTGCCAGCAGCCCAGGATTGATAGACACAGATACGCAGTATTTT
CASSPGLIDTDTQYF
>TRBJ2-1|NA|NA|TRBV21-1
TGTGCCAGCAGCGGAACCCGGGGGGTACCCTTCAATGAGCAGTTCTTC
CASSGTRGVPFNEQFF
>TRBJ2-1|NA|TRBD2|TRBV11-3
TGTGCCAGCAGCACAACTAGCGGGGGGGCCCGCGAGCAGTTCTTC
CASSTTSGGAREQFF
>TRBJ1-4|many|TRBD1|TRBV19
TGTGCCAGTACCCGGACAGGGTTCGAAAAACTGTTTTTT
CASTRTGFEKLFF
>TRBJ1-4|NA|NA|TRBV19
TGTGCCAGTATGGGGAGCCTGGATGAAAAACTGTTTTTT
CASMGSLDEKLFF
>TRBJ1-1|NA|NA|TRBV5-1
TGCGCCAGCAGCCACACCGGGGGGAACACTGAAGCTTTCTTT
CASSHTGGNTEAFF
>TRBJ2-3|NA|TRBD2|TRBV5-1
TGCGCCAGCAGCCCGGTAGCGGGGGACGCAGATACGCAGTATTTT
CASSPVAGDADTQYF
>TRBJ2-2|NA|NA|TRBV7-7
TGTGCCAGCAGCTTAGGGCAGAACACCGGGGAGCTGTTTTTT
CASSLGQNTGELFF
>TRBJ1-1|NA|TRBD1|TRBV19
TGTGCCAGTAGTGGGACAGGGGGAGCCACTGAAGCTTTCTTT
CASSGTGGATEAFF
>TRBJ2-5|few|TRBD2|TRBV10-1
TGCGCCAGCATGACCGGGGGGGCAGAAGAGACCCAGTACTTC
CASMTGGAEETQYF
>TRBJ2-3|NA|TRBD1|TRBV28
TGTGCCAGCAGCCAACCTGGGACAGGGAATGGGGATACGCAGTATTTT
CASSQPGTGNGDTQYF
>TRBJ1-5|NA|NA|TRBV24-1
TGTGCCACCAGTGGGGCGACAGGAAATAGCAATCAGCCCCAGCATTTT
CATSGATGNSNQPQHF
>TRBJ2-3|NA|NA|TRBV21-1
TGTGCCAGCAGCAAAAGGGGGCCCCCAGATACGCAGTATTTT
CASSKRGPPDTQYF
>TRBJ2-1|NA|TRBD1|TRBV5-3
TGTGCCAGAAGCTGGGGACAGGGGGCGAGGATACGGGCATTCAATGAGCAGTTCTTC
CARSWGQGARIRAFNEQFF
>TRBJ2-6|NA|NA|TRBV6-5
TGTGCCAGCAGGGGGACATCTGGGGCCAACGTCCTGACTTTC
CASRGTSGANVLTF
>TRBJ2-5|NA|NA|TRBV5-1
TGCGCCAGCAGCTCTCTGACGGTGGAGGAGACCCAGTACTTC
CASSSLTVEETQYF
>TRBJ1-5|NA|TRBD1|TRBV19
TGTGCCACAGGGGGTGAAGGTCAGCCCCAGCATTTT
CATGGEGQPQHF
>TRBJ1-2|NA|TRBD1|TRBV2
TGTGCCAGCAGTGAGGGGGTAGGGGGCTTTGGCTACACCTTC
CASSEGVGGFGYTF
>TRBJ2-5|NA|NA|TRBV9
TGTGCCAGCAGCGAGGGGAGGGGAGGGGGGTACCAAGAGACCCAGTACTTC
CASSEGRGGGYQETQYF
>TRBJ1-2|NA|NA|TRBV5-1
TGCGCCAGCACGCCACAGGGAGACTATGGCTACACCTTC
CASTPQGDYGYTF
>TRBJ1-6|NA|TRBD1|TRBV5-6
TGTGCCAGCAGCTCACCAGGGGGCGCTTCACCCCTCCACTTT
CASSSPGGASPLHF
>TRBJ2-3|NA|TRBD2|TRBV30
TGTGCCTGGAGTACCGGGACTAGCGGGGGGGAGGGCACAGATACGCAGTATTTT
CAWSTGTSGGEGTDTQYF
>TRBJ1-1|NA|NA|TRBV27
TGTGCCAGCAGTCAGCGGGTCGGGACTGAAGCTTTCTTT
CASSQRVGTEAFF
>TRBJ2-3|NA|NA|TRBV18
TGTGCCAGCTCACCACCGAGACTCTACGGGGGAGATACGCAGTATTTT
CASSPPRLYGGDTQYF
>TRBJ2-7|few|NA|TRBV27
TGTGCCAGCAGTTCCTCCCTTAAGACTTACGAGCAGTACTTC
CASSSSLKTYEQYF
>TRBJ1-1|NA|NA|TRBV15
TGTGCCACCAGCAATCGGTACACTGAAGCTTTCTTT
CATSNRYTEAFF
>TRBJ1-3|NA|NA|TRBV5-5
TGTGCCAGCAGCTTGAGACAGCTCATCTCTGGAAACACCATATATTTT
CASSLRQLISGNTIYF
>TRBJ2-5|NA|NA|TRBV5-1
TGCGCCAGCAGGAAACTCCCGGGGATGCGGGAGACCCAGTACTTC
CASRKLPGMRETQYF
>TRBJ1-5|NA|TRBD1|TRBV18
TGTGCCAGCTCACCTACGGGACAGGGAGATCAGCCCCAGCATTTT
CASSPTGQGDQPQHF
>TRBJ2-3|NA|NA|TRBV19
TGTGCCAGTAGGCCAGGGGCTATAAGCACAGATACGCAGTATTTT
CASRPGAISTDTQYF
>TRBJ1-6|NA|NA|TRBV28
TGTGCCAGCAGTTTAAGGTCGGGAACTTCACCCCTCCACTTT
CASSLRSGTSPLHF
>TRBJ2-7|NA|NA|TRBV19
TGTGCCAGTAGTATAGGGACAGCAGGCTACGAGCAGTACTTC
CASSIGTAGYEQYF
>TRBJ1-1|NA|NA|TRBV19
TGTGCCAGTAGTCAAACCCAGGGGACCTTGAACACTGAAGCTTTCTTT
CASSQTQGTLNTEAFF
>TRBJ2-7|NA|TRBD1|TRBV7-2
TGTGCCAGCAGCCCTATCCAGGGGGCCTACGAGCAGTACTTC
CASSPIQGAYEQYF
>TRBJ2-1|NA|NA|TRBV5-1
TGCGCCAGCAGCTTGGCCGGTGGCGGGGTATACAATGAGCAGTTCTTC
CASSLAGGGVYNEQFF
>TRBJ2-5|NA|TRBD1|TRBV5-1
TGCGCCAGCAGCCTAGACTGGGGACAGGGGGCGACCCAGTACTTC
CASSLDWGQGATQYF
>TRBJ1-6|NA|NA|TRBV5-1
TGCGCCAGCAGCCTGGACAGTGTAAACTCACCCCTCCACTTT
CASSLDSVNSPLHF
>TRBJ2-7|few|NA|TRBV19
TGTGCCAGTAGCACAGCCTCCTACGAGCAGTACTTC
CASSTASYEQYF
>TRBJ2-5|NA|TRBD1|TRBV3-1/TRBV3-2
TGTGCCAGCAGCCAAGAAGGGCCAGGGGGCGCGCAGACCCAGTACTTC
CASSQEGPGGAQTQYF
>TRBJ1-2|NA|NA|TRBV15
TGTGCCACCAGCAGAGATCCCGGGGAATCGGGCTACACCTTC
CATSRDPGESGYTF
>TRBJ1-2|NA|TRBD1|TRBV6-5
TGTGCCAGCACACAGGGGTCTGGCTACACCTTC
CASTQGSGYTF
>TRBJ1-2|NA|NA|TRBV7-6
TGTGCCAGCAGCTTAGCCCGGACAGATGACTTC
CASSLARTDDF
>TRBJ1-3|NA|NA|TRBV24-1
TGTGCCACCAGTGATGTCTCCGGGACGGGAGAAACAGGCGGATATTTT
CATSDVSGTGETGGYF
>TRBJ1-2|NA|TRBD1|TRBV19
TGTGCCAGCGGACAGGGGCATCTTGGCTACACCTTC
CASGQGHLGYTF
>TRBJ1-5|NA|TRBD1|TRBV2
TGTGCCAGCAGAGGACAGGGTGTTAGCAATCAGCCCCAGCATTTT
CASRGQGVSNQPQHF
>TRBJ2-7|NA|NA|TRBV5-1
TGCGCCAGCAGCTTGGACGGACAAAGCTCCTACGAGCAGTACTTC
CASSLDGQSSYEQYF